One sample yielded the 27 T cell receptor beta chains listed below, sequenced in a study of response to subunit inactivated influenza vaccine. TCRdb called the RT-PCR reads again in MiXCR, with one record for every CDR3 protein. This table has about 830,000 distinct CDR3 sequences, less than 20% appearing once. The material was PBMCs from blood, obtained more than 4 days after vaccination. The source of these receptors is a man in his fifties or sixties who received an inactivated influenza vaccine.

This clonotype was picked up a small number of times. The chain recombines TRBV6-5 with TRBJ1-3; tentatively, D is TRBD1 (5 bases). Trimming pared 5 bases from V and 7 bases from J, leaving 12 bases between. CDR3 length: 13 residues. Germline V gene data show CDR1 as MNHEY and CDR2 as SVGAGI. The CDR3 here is CASSTDSRNTIYF. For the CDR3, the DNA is TGTGCCAGCAGTACTGACAGTAGGAACACCATATATTTT.

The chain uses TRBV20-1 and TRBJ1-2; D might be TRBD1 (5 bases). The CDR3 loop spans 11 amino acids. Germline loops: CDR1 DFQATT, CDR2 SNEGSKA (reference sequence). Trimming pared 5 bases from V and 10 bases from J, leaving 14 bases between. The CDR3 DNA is TGCAGTGCTTATCATCAGGGTATCTACACCTTC. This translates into CSAYHQGIYTF.

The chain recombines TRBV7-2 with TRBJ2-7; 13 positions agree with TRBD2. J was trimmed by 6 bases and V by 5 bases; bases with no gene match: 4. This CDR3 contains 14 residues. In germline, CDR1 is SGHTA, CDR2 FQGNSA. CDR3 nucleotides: TGTGCCAGCAGCCGGGGGACTAGCGGGACCGAGCAGTACTTC. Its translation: CASSRGTSGTEQYF.

The CDR3 DNA is TGTGCCAGCAGTTTAGGCGGGAGGGCCCCAAGGGATGAGCAGTTCTTC. Its translation is CASSLGGRAPRDEQFF. The chain is built from TRBV27 and TRBJ2-1, with 9 bases identical to TRBD2. The V gene end was trimmed by 2 bases and the J gene end by 8 bases; junction bases not matched to a gene: 10. The CDR3 runs 16 residues. Looked up from germline, CDR1 is MNHEY and CDR2 is SMNVEV (reference sequence).

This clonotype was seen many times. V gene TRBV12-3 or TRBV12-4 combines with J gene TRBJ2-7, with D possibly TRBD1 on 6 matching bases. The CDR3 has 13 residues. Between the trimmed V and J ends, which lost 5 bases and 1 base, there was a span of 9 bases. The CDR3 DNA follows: TGTGCCAGCAGTAGGACAGTTTCCTACGAGCAGTACTTC. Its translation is CASSRTVSYEQYF.

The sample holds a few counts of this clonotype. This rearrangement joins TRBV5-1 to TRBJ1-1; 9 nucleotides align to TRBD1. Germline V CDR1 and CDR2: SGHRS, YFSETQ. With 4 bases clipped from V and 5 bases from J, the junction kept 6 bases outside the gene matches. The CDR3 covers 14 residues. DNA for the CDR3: TGCGCCAGCAGCATCGGACAGGGGAGGACTGAAGCTTTCTTT. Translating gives CASSIGQGRTEAFF.

CDR3 DNA: TGTGCCAGCAGTAGTACGGGATTAATCTCTGGAAACACCATATATTTT. Translation: CASSSTGLISGNTIYF. This chain joins TRBV28 and TRBJ1-3; D unclear. V shed 5 bases and J shed 0 bases, with 14 bases lying between them. Germline CDR1 and CDR2: MDHEN and SYDVKM. The CDR3 is 16 amino acids.

The CDR3 sequence: CASSLFWGMADEQFF. The CDR3 coding sequence is TGTGCCAGCAGCTTGTTCTGGGGTATGGCCGATGAGCAGTTCTTC. The V and J genes are TRBV5-5 and TRBJ2-1; no clear D. The germline V gene encodes CDR1 SGHKS and CDR2 YYEKEE (reference sequence). Trimming left V 1 base short and J 8 bases short, with 16 bases between. CDR3 length equals 15 residues.

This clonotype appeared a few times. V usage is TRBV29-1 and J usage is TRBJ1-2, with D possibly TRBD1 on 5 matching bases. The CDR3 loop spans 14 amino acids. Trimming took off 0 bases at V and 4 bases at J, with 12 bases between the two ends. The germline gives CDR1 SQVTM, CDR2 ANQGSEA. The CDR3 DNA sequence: TGCAGCGTTGAAGAATGGGACGGAAGCTATGGCTACACCTTC. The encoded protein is CSVEEWDGSYGYTF. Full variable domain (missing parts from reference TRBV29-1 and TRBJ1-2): SAVISQKPSRDICQRGTSLTIQCQVDSQVTMMFWYRQQPGQSLTLIATANQGSEATYESGFVIDKFPISRPNLTFSTLTVSNMSPEDSSIYLCSVEEWDGSYGYTFGSGTRLTVV.

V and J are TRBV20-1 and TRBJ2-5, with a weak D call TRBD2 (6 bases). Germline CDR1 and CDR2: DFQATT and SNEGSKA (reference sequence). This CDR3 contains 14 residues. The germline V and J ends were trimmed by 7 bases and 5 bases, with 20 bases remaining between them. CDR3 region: CSVSPGGPRETQYF. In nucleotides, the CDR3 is TGCAGTGTTTCCCCCGGGGGACCTCGGGAGACCCAGTACTTC.

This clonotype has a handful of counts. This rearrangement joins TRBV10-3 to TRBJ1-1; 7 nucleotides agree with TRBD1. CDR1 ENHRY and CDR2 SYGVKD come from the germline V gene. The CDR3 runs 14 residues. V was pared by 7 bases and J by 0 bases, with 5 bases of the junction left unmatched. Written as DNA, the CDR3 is TGTGCCATCAAAGGACAGGCGCTGAACACTGAAGCTTTCTTT. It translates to CAIKGQALNTEAFF.

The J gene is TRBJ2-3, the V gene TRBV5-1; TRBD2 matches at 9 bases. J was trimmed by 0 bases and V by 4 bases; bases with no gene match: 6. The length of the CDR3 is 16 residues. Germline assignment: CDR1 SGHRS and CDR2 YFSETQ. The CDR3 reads CASSTSGGTSTDTQYF. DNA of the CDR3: TGCGCCAGCAGCACAAGCGGGGGGACTAGCACAGATACGCAGTATTTT. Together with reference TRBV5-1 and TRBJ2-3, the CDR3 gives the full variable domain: KAGVTQTPRYLIKTRGQQVTLSCSPISGHRSVSWYQQTPGQGLQFLFEYFSETQRNKGNFPGRFSGRQFSNSRSEMNVSTLELGDSALYLCASSTSGGTSTDTQYFGPGTRLTVL.

The CDR3 reads CASSYRGRDYGYTF. The CDR3 DNA reads TGTGCCAGCAGTTACCGGGGCCGAGACTATGGCTACACCTTC. The chain employs TRBV6-5 and TRBJ1-2; possible D gene TRBD1, 5 bases. Germline CDR1 is MNHEY and CDR2 is SVGAGI. V lost 2 bases and J 3 bases, leaving 10 bases between the germline ends. This CDR3 contains 14 residues.

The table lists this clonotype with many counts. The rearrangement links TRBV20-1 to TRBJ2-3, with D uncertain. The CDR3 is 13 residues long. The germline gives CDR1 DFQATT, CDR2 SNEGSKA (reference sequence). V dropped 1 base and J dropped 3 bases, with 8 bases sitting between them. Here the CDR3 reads CSARGLQTDTQYF. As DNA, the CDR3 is TGCAGTGCTAGAGGGCTTCAGACAGATACGCAGTATTTT.

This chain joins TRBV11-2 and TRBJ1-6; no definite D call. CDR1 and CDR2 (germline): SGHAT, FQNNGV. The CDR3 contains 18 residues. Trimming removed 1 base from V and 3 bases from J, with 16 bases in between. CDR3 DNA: TGTGCCAGCAGCTTAGGAGGGCCTCTAAGAAGCTATAATTCACCCCTCCACTTT. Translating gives CASSLGGPLRSYNSPLHF.

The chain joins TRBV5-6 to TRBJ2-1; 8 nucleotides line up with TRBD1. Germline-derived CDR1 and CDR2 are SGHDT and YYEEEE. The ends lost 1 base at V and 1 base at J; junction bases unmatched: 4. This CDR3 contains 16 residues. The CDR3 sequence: CASSLKTGESYNEQFF. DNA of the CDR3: TGTGCCAGCAGCTTGAAGACAGGGGAGTCCTACAATGAGCAGTTCTTC.

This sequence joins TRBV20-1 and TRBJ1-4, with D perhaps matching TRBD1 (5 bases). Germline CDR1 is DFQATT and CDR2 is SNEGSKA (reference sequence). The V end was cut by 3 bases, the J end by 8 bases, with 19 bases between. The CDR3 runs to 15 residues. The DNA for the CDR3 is TGCAGTGCTAGCCGGACTCCCGGGGACGGCGAAAAACTGTTTTTT. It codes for CSASRTPGDGEKLFF.

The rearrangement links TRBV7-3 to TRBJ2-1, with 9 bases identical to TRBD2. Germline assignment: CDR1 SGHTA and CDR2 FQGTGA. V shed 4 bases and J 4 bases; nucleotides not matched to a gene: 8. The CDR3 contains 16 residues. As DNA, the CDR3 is TGTGCCAGCAGCTCGTTTAGCGGGAGTAAGTACAATGAGCAGTTCTTC. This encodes CASSSFSGSKYNEQFF.

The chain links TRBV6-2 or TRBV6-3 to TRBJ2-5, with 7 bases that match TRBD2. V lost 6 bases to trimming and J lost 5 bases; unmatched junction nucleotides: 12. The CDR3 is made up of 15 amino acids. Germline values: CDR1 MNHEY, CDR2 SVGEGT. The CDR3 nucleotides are TGTGCCAGCAGGGTAGAGGCGGGAGTGGTGGAGACCCAGTACTTC. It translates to CASRVEAGVVETQYF.

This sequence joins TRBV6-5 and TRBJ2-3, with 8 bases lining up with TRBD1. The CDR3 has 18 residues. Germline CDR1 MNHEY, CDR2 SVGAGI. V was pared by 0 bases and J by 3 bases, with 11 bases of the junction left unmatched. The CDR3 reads CASSYSWTGFGGTDTQYF. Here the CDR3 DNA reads TGTGCCAGCAGTTACTCTTGGACAGGGTTCGGTGGAACAGATACGCAGTATTTT.

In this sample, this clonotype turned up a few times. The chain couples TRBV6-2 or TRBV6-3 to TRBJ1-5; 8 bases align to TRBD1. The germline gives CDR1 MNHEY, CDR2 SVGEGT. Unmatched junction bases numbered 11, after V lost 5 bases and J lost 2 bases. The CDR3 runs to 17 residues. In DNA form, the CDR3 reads TGTGCCAGCAGTCAACCTCACAGGGGGTTTGGCAATCAGCCCCAGCATTTT. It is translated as CASSQPHRGFGNQPQHF.

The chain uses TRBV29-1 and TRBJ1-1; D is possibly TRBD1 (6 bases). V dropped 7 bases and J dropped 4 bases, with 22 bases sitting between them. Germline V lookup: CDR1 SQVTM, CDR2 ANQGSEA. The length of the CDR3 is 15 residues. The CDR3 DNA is TGCAGCGCCCTTTTTTTGGCAGGGGTTGGCACTGAAGCTTTCTTT. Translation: CSALFLAGVGTEAFF.

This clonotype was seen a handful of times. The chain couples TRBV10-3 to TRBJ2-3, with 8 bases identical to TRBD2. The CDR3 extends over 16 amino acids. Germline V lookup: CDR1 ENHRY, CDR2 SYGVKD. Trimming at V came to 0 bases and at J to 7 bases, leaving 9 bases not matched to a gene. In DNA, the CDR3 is TGTGCCATCAGTGAGTCCACAGCGGGAGTGGCTTATACGCAGTATTTT. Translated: CAISESTAGVAYTQYF.

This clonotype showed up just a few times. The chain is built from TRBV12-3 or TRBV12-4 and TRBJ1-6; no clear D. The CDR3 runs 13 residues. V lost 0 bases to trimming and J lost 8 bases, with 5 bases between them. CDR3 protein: CASSLAGHSPLHF. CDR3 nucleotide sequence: TGTGCCAGCAGTTTAGCGGGCCATTCACCCCTCCACTTT.

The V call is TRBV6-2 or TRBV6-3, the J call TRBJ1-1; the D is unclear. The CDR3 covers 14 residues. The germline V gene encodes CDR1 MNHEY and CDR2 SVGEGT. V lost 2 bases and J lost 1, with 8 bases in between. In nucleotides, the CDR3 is TGTGCCAGCAGTTACGAACTGGAGAACACTGAAGCTTTCTTT. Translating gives CASSYELENTEAFF.

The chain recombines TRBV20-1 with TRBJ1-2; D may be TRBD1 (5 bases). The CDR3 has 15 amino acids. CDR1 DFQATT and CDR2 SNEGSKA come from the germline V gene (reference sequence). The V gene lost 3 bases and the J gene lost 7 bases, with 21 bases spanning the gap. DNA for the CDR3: TGCAGTGCTAGTCTCGGGGATTGGGTGGGGGGTGGCTACACCTTC. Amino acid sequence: CSASLGDWVGGGYTF.

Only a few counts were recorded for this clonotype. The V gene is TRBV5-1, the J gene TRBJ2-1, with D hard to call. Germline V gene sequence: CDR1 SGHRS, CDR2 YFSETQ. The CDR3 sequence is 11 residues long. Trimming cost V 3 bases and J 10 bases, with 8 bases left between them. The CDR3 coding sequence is TGCGCCAGCAGCTCCGGACGGGAGCAGTTCTTC. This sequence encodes CASSSGREQFF.